A single sample gave rise to the 21 T cell receptor beta chains below, sequenced in a study of cytomegalovirus exposure and HLA in healthy donors. The PCR contained 60 Vbeta and 13 Jbeta primers. Libraries were prepared by immunoSEQ multiplex PCR; TCRdb keeps only in-frame clonotypes and omits some of them. The profile shows about 230,000 clones, approximately 78% of them singletons. Sequences were obtained from PBMCs. The receptors derive from a boy younger than 18 in good health and CMV-seronegative.

The genes are TRBV5-1 and TRBJ1-1; D might be TRBD1 (5 bases). The CDR3 totals 14 residues. Germline V gene sequence: CDR1 SGHRS, CDR2 YFSETQ. V dropped 3 bases and J dropped 2 bases, with 11 bases sitting between them. The CDR3 reads CASSSQGSNTEAFF. In DNA form, the CDR3 reads TGCGCCAGCAGCTCCCAGGGATCCAACACTGAAGCTTTCTTT.

Notes on this clone: One junction end does not reproduce the germline sequence, and a read error may be involved. The chain is built from TRBV10-3 and TRBJ2-3; tentative D call: TRBD1 (5 bases). Germline V gene data show CDR1 as ENHRY and CDR2 as SYGVKD. The CDR3 is made up of 14 amino acids. The CDR3 loop reads CAISESPKGLLSWF. CDR3 coding DNA: TGTGCCATCAGTGAGTCGCCTAAGGGGCTCCTTTCGTGGTTT.

This chain joins TRBV28 and TRBJ1-1, with D unclear. CDR1 and CDR2 (germline): MDHEN, SYDVKM. V was clipped by 8 bases and J by 1 base, with 5 bases between them. The CDR3 has 11 amino acids. The CDR3 reads CASRGNTEAFF. DNA for the CDR3: TGTGCCAGCCGCGGGAACACTGAAGCTTTCTTT. The full variable domain, with the rest looked up from reference TRBV28 and TRBJ1-1, is DVKVTQSSRYLVKRTGEKVFLECVQDMDHENMFWYRQDPGLGLRLIYFSYDVKMKEKGDIPEGYSVSREKKERFSLILESASTNQTSMYLCASRGNTEAFFGQGTRLTVV.

The V gene is TRBV27, the J gene TRBJ1-6, with TRBD1 as a possible D gene (5 bases). CDR1 and CDR2 (germline): MNHEY, SMNVEV (reference sequence). Trimming removed 0 bases at V and 9 bases at J, with 21 bases between. CDR3 length: 18 residues. CDR3 sequence (DNA): TGTGCCAGCAGTTTATCCAGGCAGCCACCCCGGGGGAGTTCACCCCTCCACTTT. It codes for CASSLSRQPPRGSSPLHF.

This chain links TRBV7-9 with TRBJ2-2, with 9 nucleotides matching TRBD2. The CDR3 contains 15 residues. The V gene's germline CDR1 is SEHNR and CDR2 FQNEAQ (reference sequence). After removal of 2 bases from V and 6 bases from J, the junction contained 4 bases not matched to a gene. In nucleotides, the CDR3 is TGTGCCAGCAGCTTACTAGCGGGAATCCCCGGGGAGCTGTTTTTT. Translating gives CASSLLAGIPGELFF. The full variable domain, its missing parts supplied by reference TRBV7-9 and TRBJ2-2, is DTGVSQNPRHKITKRGQNVTFRCDPISEHNRLYWYRQTLGQGPEFLTYFQNEAQLEKSRLLSDRFSAERPKGSFSTLEIQRTEQGDSAMYLCASSLLAGIPGELFFGEGSRLTVL.

This chain joins TRBV15 and TRBJ1-2, with a possible D match to TRBD1 (5 bases). The CDR3 spans 13 residues. The ends were cut back, 0 bases at V and 7 bases at J, with 9 bases in the middle. Germline loops: CDR1 LNHNV, CDR2 YYDKDF (reference sequence). The CDR3 sequence is CATSRERRGGYTF. DNA for the CDR3: TGTGCCACCAGCAGAGAGAGAAGGGGTGGCTACACCTTC.

V is TRBV6-6 and J is TRBJ1-2; D unclear. The V gene lost 5 bases and the J gene lost 8 bases, with 6 bases spanning the gap. The CDR3 is made up of 10 amino acids. Looked up from germline, CDR1 is MNHNY and CDR2 is SVGAGI (reference sequence). The CDR3, as DNA: TGTGCCAGCAGTAGCCCAGGCTACACCTTC. Translation gives CASSSPGYTF.

The chain is built from TRBV30 and TRBJ2-5; 8 bases map to TRBD2. Germline CDR1 is GTSNPN and CDR2 is SVGIG (reference sequence). The CDR3 spans 16 residues. The V and J ends lost 5 bases and 5 bases, in that order; junction bases with no gene match: 16. The CDR3 region has the DNA TGTGCCTGGCGGGGGGGGGAATGGGCACTGAGGGAGACCCAGTACTTC. It specifies CAWRGGEWALRETQYF.

J is TRBJ2-2 and V is TRBV10-1; 7 bases are shared with TRBD1. Germline V gives CDR1 WNHNN, CDR2 SYGVQD (reference sequence). This CDR3 region has 16 residues. V shed 5 bases, J shed 2 bases, and the junction held 8 bases outside the gene matches. CDR3 DNA: TGCGCCAGCAGTCCCCTGGGGACAGCAAACACCGGGGAGCTGTTTTTT. This sequence encodes CASSPLGTANTGELFF.

This rearrangement joins TRBV29-1 to TRBJ1-1, with TRBD1 as a possible D gene (5 bases). Trimming shortened V by 6 bases and J by 0 bases, and 11 bases separated the two germline ends. CDR3 size: 13 residues. In germline, CDR1 is SQVTM, CDR2 ANQGSEA. CDR3 loop: CSVARVMNTEAFF. CDR3 sequence (DNA): TGCAGCGTCGCCAGGGTCATGAACACTGAAGCTTTCTTT.

The chain recombines TRBV7-9 with TRBJ1-1, with D possibly being TRBD1 (6 bases). The CDR3 extends over 14 amino acids. The germline CDR1 and CDR2 sequences are SEHNR and FQNEAQ (reference sequence). Trimming left V 6 bases short and J 5 bases short, with 16 bases between. The CDR3 loop is CASSAQGTRTEAFF. In nucleotides, the CDR3 is TGTGCCAGCAGTGCACAGGGTACGAGGACTGAAGCTTTCTTT. Looking up the rest from reference TRBV7-9 and TRBJ1-1 gives the full variable domain: DTGVSQNPRHKITKRGQNVTFRCDPISEHNRLYWYRQTLGQGPEFLTYFQNEAQLEKSRLLSDRFSAERPKGSFSTLEIQRTEQGDSAMYLCASSAQGTRTEAFFGQGTRLTVV.

This rearrangement joins TRBV7-6 to TRBJ2-5; TRBD2 aligns across 13 bases. Per the germline V gene, CDR1 is SGHVS and CDR2 is FNYEAQ. Trimming took 2 bases from V and 4 from J; bases not matched to a gene: 4. The CDR3 is made up of 16 amino acids. The chain's CDR3 is CASSLPGTSGTETQYF. The CDR3 coding sequence is TGTGCCAGCAGCTTACCGGGGACTAGCGGGACAGAGACCCAGTACTTC. The variable domain in full, with the rest retrieved from reference TRBV7-6 and TRBJ2-5, is GAGVSQSPRYKVTKRGQDVALRCDPISGHVSLYWYRQALGQGPEFLTYFNYEAQQDKSGLPNDRFSAERPEGSISTLTIQRTEQRDSAMYRCASSLPGTSGTETQYFGPGTRLLVL.

The chain combines TRBV29-1 with TRBJ1-1; TRBD1 might be the D (6 bases). The CDR3 loop spans 13 amino acids. In germline, CDR1 is SQVTM, CDR2 ANQGSEA. V was clipped by 6 bases and J by 5 bases, with 16 bases between them. CDR3 in amino acids: CSVGTLYLTEAFF. In nucleotides, the CDR3 is TGCAGCGTCGGGACACTATATCTGACTGAAGCTTTCTTT.

This sequence joins TRBV7-8 and TRBJ1-1, with 8 positions matching TRBD1. This CDR3 region has 16 residues. The V and J ends lost 4 bases and 6 bases, in that order; junction bases with no gene match: 13. Looked up from germline, CDR1 is SGHVS and CDR2 is FQNEAQ. The CDR3 spells CASSWGGDRLWAEAFF. CDR3 DNA sequence: TGTGCCAGCAGCTGGGGGGGGGACAGGTTATGGGCTGAAGCTTTCTTT.

Only one count was recorded for this clone. The chain carries TRBV28 and TRBJ2-7; 10 bases fit TRBD1. There are 18 residues in the CDR3. The germline CDR1 and CDR2 sequences are MDHEN and SYDVKM. V shed 1 base and J 2 bases; nucleotides not matched to a gene: 11. CDR3 bases: TGTGCCAGCAGTTTATTACCCCTCGACAGGGGGCGAACCTACGAGCAGTACTTC. Translating it yields CASSLLPLDRGRTYEQYF.

The chain uses TRBV5-1 and TRBJ1-2; 7 bases align to TRBD1. With 2 bases clipped from V and 5 bases from J, the junction kept 9 bases outside the gene matches. The CDR3 is 15 residues long. Germline CDR1 is SGHRS and CDR2 is YFSETQ. CDR3 sequence: CASSFFNRGSYGYTF. CDR3 bases: TGCGCCAGCAGCTTTTTCAACAGGGGTTCTTATGGCTACACCTTC.

J is TRBJ2-1 and V is TRBV7-9, with a tentative D call TRBD2 (6 bases). The V gene's germline CDR1 is SEHNR and CDR2 FQNEAQ (reference sequence). Trimming pared 1 base from V and 4 bases from J, leaving 20 bases between. The CDR3 sequence is 18 residues long. This CDR3 reads CASSLGSLAHKSYNEQFF. The CDR3 DNA reads as TGTGCCAGCAGCTTAGGGTCCCTAGCGCACAAGTCTTACAATGAGCAGTTCTTC. Using reference TRBV7-9 and TRBJ2-1 for the parts outside the CDR3, the full variable domain is DTGVSQNPRHKITKRGQNVTFRCDPISEHNRLYWYRQTLGQGPEFLTYFQNEAQLEKSRLLSDRFSAERPKGSFSTLEIQRTEQGDSAMYLCASSLGSLAHKSYNEQFFGPGTRLTVL.

V gene TRBV30 combines with J gene TRBJ1-1; D is perhaps TRBD1 (5 bases). V lost 2 bases, J lost 5 bases, and 15 bases lay in between. Germline CDR1 and CDR2: GTSNPN and SVGIG (reference sequence). The CDR3 is 14 residues long. The CDR3 region has the DNA TGTGCCTGGAGTATTGGGGGGACGGGGACTGAAGCTTTCTTT. This codes for CAWSIGGTGTEAFF.

Details on this clone: The junction does not match germline at one end; this may be a read error. The gene calls are TRBV7-9 and TRBJ2-1; D is perhaps TRBD2 (5 bases). Germline loops: CDR1 SEHNR, CDR2 FQNEAQ (reference sequence). CDR3 length equals 12 residues. In nucleotides, the CDR3 is TGTTCCAGCAGCTTTTCCGGCGAGGGGCAGTTCTTC. Its translation is CSSSFSGEGQFF.

The chain employs TRBV5-6 and TRBJ2-7; 7 bases match TRBD1. V shed 4 bases, J shed 2 bases, and the junction held 6 bases outside the gene matches. Germline V CDR1 and CDR2: SGHDT, YYEEEE. The CDR3 totals 14 residues. The CDR3 loop reads CASSVGDRPYEQYF. In DNA, the CDR3 is TGTGCCAGCAGCGTGGGGGACAGACCCTACGAGCAGTACTTC.

The chain has TRBV15 and TRBJ2-1; 14 bases line up with TRBD2. The CDR3 runs 19 residues. Per the germline V gene, CDR1 is LNHNV and CDR2 is YYDKDF (reference sequence). The V gene end was trimmed by 6 bases and the J gene end by 2 bases; junction bases not matched to a gene: 12. The chain's CDR3 is CATRAPGLAGVLAYNEQFF. The CDR3 coding sequence is TGTGCCACCAGGGCCCCGGGACTAGCGGGGGTATTGGCCTACAATGAGCAGTTCTTC.